This T cell receptor beta chain came from a study of T-cell memory formation after mild COVID-19. Study summary: Largely donor-specific sequence clusters came from two donors. Findings and caveats of the study: Second-wave clones with a day 37 peak had unconfirmed SARS-CoV-2 specificity. Clones contracting day 15 to 85 were balanced CD4/CD8; later expanders leaned CD4+.

Concerning this clonotype itself: Its target is not known.

5'RACE with constant-segment primers built TCRalpha and TCRbeta cDNA libraries with UMIs. TCRdb reanalysed the 5' RACE reads using MiXCR and keeps one entry per CDR3 protein. Of about 250,000 distinct CDR3 sequences listed, about 20% are singletons. The CDR3 is 15 residues long. Germline loops: CDR1 MNHEY, CDR2 SVGAGI. V shed 2 bases, J shed 4 bases, and the junction held 3 bases outside the gene matches. Specimen: PBMCs or a T cell subset sorted from them (not recorded which). The genes are TRBV6-5 and TRBJ2-3; the match to TRBD1 covers 10 bases. The clonotype was recovered from a man aged 18-30 years who had mild COVID-19 (a few samples of this study predate the infection). Cell type and time point are not known. Here the CDR3 DNA reads TGTGCCAGCAGTTACGGGACAGGGGTCGCAGATACGCAGTATTTT. Residues: CASSYGTGVADTQYF.